Listed here are 31 T cell receptor beta chains from one sample, sequenced in a study of cytotoxic CD8 clonotypes in ibrutinib-treated CLL. Profiling relied on immunoSEQ multiplex PCR, and the TCRdb table lists in-frame clones only, not all of them. The sample contains over 200,000 clones, roughly 65% of which appear only once. This material consisted of PBMCs, taken after 12 months of ibrutinib treatment. All receptors come from a human donor with chronic lymphocytic leukemia.

The gene calls are TRBV4-2 and TRBJ2-6; no firm D call. This CDR3 has 18 residues. The V end was cut by 0 bases, the J end by 1 base, with 13 bases between. CDR1 and CDR2 from the germline V gene are LGHNA and YNFKEQ. DNA of the CDR3: TGTGCCAGCAGCCAAGAAGGGCGCACCGAGTCTGGGGCCAACGTCCTGACTTTC. Amino acid sequence: CASSQEGRTESGANVLTF.

The chain employs TRBV7-2 and TRBJ1-2, with D possibly matching TRBD1 (5 bases). V gave up 1 base and J gave up 3 bases, with 12 bases separating them. In germline, CDR1 is SGHTA, CDR2 FQGNSA. The CDR3 is 15 amino acids. The CDR3 reads CASSLVSGDYYGYTF. For the CDR3, the DNA is TGTGCCAGCAGCTTAGTGAGCGGGGACTACTATGGCTACACCTTC.

This clone was seen a single time. The chain is built from TRBV5-1 and TRBJ1-4; TRBD1 might be the D (6 bases). Germline values: CDR1 SGHRS, CDR2 YFSETQ. V was clipped by 2 bases and J by 1 base, with 18 bases between them. This CDR3 contains 18 residues. CDR3 in DNA: TGCGCCAGCAGCTTAGGCTCATCAGGGGTTTTAACTAATGAAAAACTGTTTTTT. This encodes CASSLGSSGVLTNEKLFF.

V gene TRBV9 combines with J gene TRBJ2-1; D may correspond to TRBD1 or TRBD2 (5 bases each). The CDR3 runs to 15 residues. CDR1 and CDR2 from the germline V gene are SGDLS and YYNGEE. The V end was cut by 7 bases, the J end by 2 bases, with 16 bases between. The CDR3 nucleotides are TGTGCCAGCCGACCCGGGACCGATACCTACAATGAGCAGTTCTTC. Its translation is CASRPGTDTYNEQFF.

The chain carries TRBV2 and TRBJ2-4; no definite D call. Trimming removed 4 bases at V and 0 bases at J, with 13 bases between. Germline assignment: CDR1 SNHLY and CDR2 FYNNEI. The length of the CDR3 is 16 residues. The CDR3 here is CASSGWPSLAKNIQYF. CDR3 DNA: TGTGCCAGCAGTGGGTGGCCCAGTCTAGCCAAAAACATTCAGTACTTC.

V usage is TRBV25-1 and J usage is TRBJ1-2; D call uncertain. The CDR3 has 13 amino acids. V lost 5 bases to trimming and J lost 8 bases, with 15 bases between them. The germline gives CDR1 MGHDK, CDR2 SYGVNS. CDR3 sequence (DNA): TGTGCCAGCAGTAAAAGGGCCCTGGGAGGCTACACCTTC. Translation gives CASSKRALGGYTF.

The genes are TRBV6-5 and TRBJ1-5; maybe TRBD1 (5 bases). Germline V gene data show CDR1 as MNHEY and CDR2 as SVGAGI. This CDR3 is 14 amino acids long. Trimming took off 6 bases at V and 0 bases at J, with 9 bases between the two ends. The DNA of the CDR3 is TGTGCCAGCAGGCCGGGGCCTAGCAATCAGCCCCAGCATTTT. It specifies CASRPGPSNQPQHF.

This sequence joins TRBV6-6 and TRBJ2-5, with 7 bases lining up with TRBD2. The DNA end is a closer match to TRBJ2-7, so the J assignment may be wrong. The CDR3 totals 13 residues. Germline V lookup: CDR1 MNHNY, CDR2 SVGAGI (reference sequence). CDR3 protein: CASSPRGEFEQYF. The DNA for the CDR3 is TGTGCCAGCAGCCCTCGGGGGGAGTTCGAGCAGTACTTC.

The genes are TRBV7-3 and TRBJ1-2; 7 positions match TRBD1. The ends lost 5 bases at V and 4 bases at J; junction bases unmatched: 7. Per germline, CDR1 SGHTA and CDR2 FQGTGA. The CDR3 runs 14 residues. CDR3 region: CASSPGRGRYGYTF. The CDR3 DNA is TGTGCCAGCAGCCCGGGAAGGGGGCGCTATGGCTACACCTTC.

In this sample, this clone turned up a few times. V gene TRBV2 combines with J gene TRBJ2-5; D is possibly TRBD1 or TRBD2 (5 bases each). The CDR3 runs to 15 residues. CDR1 is SNHLY and CDR2 is FYNNEI in the germline V gene. The ends were cut back, 4 bases at V and 1 base at J, with 13 bases in the middle. The CDR3 nucleotides read TGTGCCAGCAGTGCCGGGAATAGGGGCCAAGAGACCCAGTACTTC. Amino acid sequence: CASSAGNRGQETQYF. Based on the CDR3 plus reference TRBV2 and TRBJ2-5, the full variable domain is EPEVTQTPSHQVTQMGQEVILRCVPISNHLYFYWYRQILGQKVEFLVSFYNNEISEKSEIFDDQFSVERPDGSNFTLKIRSTKLEDSAMYFCASSAGNRGQETQYFGPGTRLLVL.

The chain couples TRBV13 to TRBJ1-1; a weak D match, TRBD1 (5 bases). Trimming pared 5 bases from V and 0 bases from J, leaving 13 bases between. This CDR3 has 15 residues. From germline, CDR1 is PRHDT and CDR2 FYEKMQ (reference sequence). CDR3 bases: TGTGCCAGCAGCCCCCGGGGGGTGATGAACACTGAAGCTTTCTTT. Translated, it gives CASSPRGVMNTEAFF.

The rearrangement joins TRBV7-2 to TRBJ2-2; TRBD2 aligns across 13 bases. The V gene's germline CDR1 is SGHTA and CDR2 FQGNSA. Trimming took 6 bases from V and 5 from J; bases not matched to a gene: 3. CDR3 length: 15 residues. Here the CDR3 reads CASRELAGGTGELFF. Here the CDR3 DNA reads TGTGCCAGCAGAGAACTAGCGGGAGGGACCGGGGAGCTGTTTTTT.

This chain links TRBV5-1 with TRBJ1-2, with TRBD1 matching over 7 bases. V lost 6 bases and J lost 4; bases outside the gene matches: 9. Germline values: CDR1 SGHRS, CDR2 YFSETQ. The CDR3 totals 14 residues. CDR3 amino acids: CASMGTVSLYGYTF. DNA for the CDR3: TGCGCCAGCATGGGGACAGTTTCCCTCTATGGCTACACCTTC. The full variable domain, completed using reference TRBV5-1 and TRBJ1-2, is KAGVTQTPRYLIKTRGQQVTLSCSPISGHRSVSWYQQTPGQGLQFLFEYFSETQRNKGNFPGRFSGRQFSNSRSEMNVSTLELGDSALYLCASMGTVSLYGYTFGSGTRLTVV.

V is TRBV6-9 and J is TRBJ2-1; 10 bases agree with TRBD2. The V segment lost 4 bases and the J segment 8 bases; nucleotides outside the gene matches: 11. The CDR3 has 16 residues. Germline CDR1 MNHGY, CDR2 SVAAGI. CDR3 region: CASSSRGLAGAHEQFF. CDR3 DNA sequence: TGTGCCAGCAGTTCGAGAGGGCTAGCGGGGGCTCATGAGCAGTTCTTC.

The chain couples TRBV9 to TRBJ2-5; the match to TRBD2 covers 10 bases. The ends lost 4 bases at V and 5 bases at J; junction bases unmatched: 17. From germline, CDR1 is SGDLS and CDR2 YYNGEE. The CDR3 length is 18 residues. The DNA for the CDR3 is TGTGCCAGCAGCCTGACCGCTAGCGGGAGAGCCCCCTGGGAGACCCAGTACTTC. Translating it yields CASSLTASGRAPWETQYF.

The chain links TRBV6-5 to TRBJ1-1; 8 nucleotides line up with TRBD1. This CDR3 has 13 amino acids. V gave up 6 bases and J gave up 4 bases; unmatched junction bases: 4. Germline V gene sequence: CDR1 MNHEY, CDR2 SVGAGI. The CDR3 DNA reads as TGTGCCAGCAGGGACAGGGTTCGCACTGAAGCTTTCTTT. Translated, it gives CASRDRVRTEAFF.

The table lists this clone with many counts. The chain carries TRBV2 and TRBJ1-5; maybe TRBD1 (5 bases). Germline CDR1 and CDR2: SNHLY and FYNNEI. The CDR3 loop spans 15 amino acids. Trimming left V 3 bases short and J 2 bases short, with 11 bases between. In DNA, the CDR3 is TGTGCCAGCAGTGATCGGGGCGCCGGCAATCAGCCCCAGCATTTT. The encoded protein is CASSDRGAGNQPQHF.

The chain uses TRBV9 and TRBJ1-2; 10 bases line up with TRBD1. The trim removed 0 bases at V and 0 bases at J, leaving 5 bases unmatched. CDR3 length: 17 residues. Germline CDR1 reads SGDLS; CDR2 reads YYNGEE. The CDR3, as DNA: TGTGCCAGCAGCGTAGTGCCTGGACAGGGGGCTAACTATGGCTACACCTTC. Protein: CASSVVPGQGANYGYTF.

The chain joins TRBV18 to TRBJ1-1; 8 bases align to TRBD1. Germline CDR1 KGHSH, CDR2 LQKENI. The CDR3 runs to 13 residues. J lost 5 bases, V lost 5 bases, and 4 bases had no gene match. CDR3 in DNA: TGTGCCAGCTCAGGACAGGGATCAACTGAAGCTTTCTTT. Its protein is CASSGQGSTEAFF.

This clone has just a few counts. The V call is TRBV6-1, the J call TRBJ2-2; D is unresolved. The V end was cut by 6 bases, the J end by 2 bases, with 1 base between. Germline CDR1 and CDR2: MNHNS and SASEGT. The CDR3 contains 11 residues. CDR3 in amino acids: CASSNTGELFF. The CDR3 DNA is TGTGCCAGCAGCAACACCGGGGAGCTGTTTTTT.

The V and J genes are TRBV29-1 and TRBJ2-3, with D unclear. CDR1 is SQVTM and CDR2 is ANQGSEA in the germline V gene. Deletions cut 0 bases from V and 2 bases from J, with 15 bases between. The CDR3 covers 16 residues. For the CDR3, the DNA is TGCAGCGTTGAAGACCCCACAGAGTGGAACACAGATACGCAGTATTTT. This gives the protein CSVEDPTEWNTDTQYF.

This chain connects TRBV15 to TRBJ2-5; no definite D call. CDR3 length: 14 residues. In germline, CDR1 is LNHNV, CDR2 YYDKDF (reference sequence). The V and J ends lost 1 base and 2 bases respectively, with 8 bases between them. Here the CDR3 reads CATSRGQDQETQYF. The CDR3 DNA sequence: TGTGCCACCAGCAGAGGTCAGGATCAAGAGACCCAGTACTTC.

This clone was detected a few times. The rearrangement uses TRBV6-5 and TRBJ1-2, with D perhaps matching TRBD1 (6 bases). The CDR3 contains 14 residues. The V gene lost 7 bases and the J gene lost 8 bases, with 20 bases spanning the gap. Germline CDR1 and CDR2: MNHEY and SVGAGI. In nucleotides, the CDR3 is TGTGCCAGCAACTTGGGCAGGGGTGCGAGAGGCTACACCTTC. The encoded protein is CASNLGRGARGYTF.

The chain uses TRBV7-6 and TRBJ1-4; possibly TRBD1 for D (6 bases). In germline, CDR1 is SGHVS, CDR2 FNYEAQ. The V end was cut by 2 bases, the J end by 12 bases, with 7 bases between. The CDR3 sequence is 11 residues long. As DNA, the CDR3 is TGTGCCAGCAGCTTAAACAGGGAACTGTTTTTT. It translates to CASSLNRELFF.

V gene TRBV2 combines with J gene TRBJ1-2; TRBD1 matches 7 bases. This CDR3 region has 14 residues. The J segment lost 5 bases and the V segment lost 3 bases, leaving 6 bases of the junction unmatched. The V gene's germline CDR1 is SNHLY and CDR2 FYNNEI. CDR3 sequence reads: CASSDEGRGYGYTF. The DNA of the CDR3 is TGTGCCAGCAGTGATGAGGGCAGGGGGTATGGCTACACCTTC.

This clone was seen only a few times. The sample has other DNA sequences that encode this CDR3 too. V and J are TRBV7-9 and TRBJ1-1, with unresolved D. Trimming left V 2 bases short and J 2 bases short, with 0 bases between. Germline V CDR1 and CDR2: SEHNR, FQNEAQ (reference sequence). There are 11 residues in the CDR3. The CDR3: CASSLNTEAFF. In nucleotides, the CDR3 is TGTGCCAGCAGCTTAAACACTGAAGCTTTCTTT.

The V gene is TRBV5-6, the J gene TRBJ2-5, with D tentatively TRBD1 (6 bases). The CDR3 runs to 17 residues. Germline lookup yields CDR1 SGHDT and CDR2 YYEEEE. The germline V and J ends were trimmed by 4 bases and 4 bases, with 23 bases remaining between them. Here the CDR3 reads CASSLTLTGTKRETQYF. The CDR3 DNA reads as TGTGCCAGCAGCCTCACTCTTACCGGGACAAAAAGAGAGACCCAGTACTTC.

This chain uses TRBV7-2 with TRBJ2-5, with 8 nucleotides matching TRBD1. Unmatched junction bases numbered 7, after V lost 5 bases and J lost 5 bases. The CDR3 spans 14 residues. Germline CDR1 and CDR2: SGHTA and FQGNSA. CDR3 in amino acids: CASSRQGWTETQYF. CDR3 DNA: TGTGCCAGCAGCCGACAGGGGTGGACGGAGACCCAGTACTTC.

The chain carries TRBV10-3 and TRBJ2-2; 9 bases are shared with TRBD1. The length of the CDR3 is 16 residues. Germline lookup yields CDR1 ENHRY and CDR2 SYGVKD. J was trimmed by 3 bases and V by 2 bases; bases with no gene match: 4. The CDR3 DNA is TGTGCCATCAGTGAGCTCGGGACAGGGCACACCGGGGAGCTGTTTTTT. Its translation is CAISELGTGHTGELFF.

This chain uses TRBV9 with TRBJ2-7; D possibly corresponds to TRBD2 (5 bases). This CDR3 contains 14 residues. Germline CDR1 reads SGDLS; CDR2 reads YYNGEE. The ends were cut back, 0 bases at V and 1 base at J, with 8 bases in the middle. Here the CDR3 reads CASSVGGLSYEQYF. The CDR3 DNA is TGTGCCAGCAGCGTAGGCGGGTTGTCCTACGAGCAGTACTTC.

The V call is TRBV4-3, the J call TRBJ2-1, with 9 nucleotides matching TRBD2. V was pared by 0 bases and J by 3 bases, with 3 bases of the junction left unmatched. This CDR3 region has 16 residues. The germline gives CDR1 LGHNA, CDR2 YSLEER. The CDR3 sequence is CASSQEAGGLYNEQFF. CDR3 nucleotides: TGCGCCAGCAGCCAAGAAGCGGGAGGACTCTACAATGAGCAGTTCTTC.